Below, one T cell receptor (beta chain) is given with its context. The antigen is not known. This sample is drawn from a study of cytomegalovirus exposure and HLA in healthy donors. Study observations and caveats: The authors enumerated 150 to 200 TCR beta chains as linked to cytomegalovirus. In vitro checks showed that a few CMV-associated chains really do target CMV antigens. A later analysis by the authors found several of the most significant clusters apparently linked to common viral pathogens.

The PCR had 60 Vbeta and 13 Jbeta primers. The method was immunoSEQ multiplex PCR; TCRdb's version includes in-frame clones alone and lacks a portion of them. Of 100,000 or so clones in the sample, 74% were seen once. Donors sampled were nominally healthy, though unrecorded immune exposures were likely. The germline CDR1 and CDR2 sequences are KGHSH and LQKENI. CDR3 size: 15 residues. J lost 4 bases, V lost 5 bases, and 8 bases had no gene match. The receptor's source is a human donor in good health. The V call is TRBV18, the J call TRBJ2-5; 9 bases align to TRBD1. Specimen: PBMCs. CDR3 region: CASSAKQGAGETQYF. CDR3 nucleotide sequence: TGTGCCAGCTCAGCAAAACAGGGGGCGGGAGAGACCCAGTACTTC.